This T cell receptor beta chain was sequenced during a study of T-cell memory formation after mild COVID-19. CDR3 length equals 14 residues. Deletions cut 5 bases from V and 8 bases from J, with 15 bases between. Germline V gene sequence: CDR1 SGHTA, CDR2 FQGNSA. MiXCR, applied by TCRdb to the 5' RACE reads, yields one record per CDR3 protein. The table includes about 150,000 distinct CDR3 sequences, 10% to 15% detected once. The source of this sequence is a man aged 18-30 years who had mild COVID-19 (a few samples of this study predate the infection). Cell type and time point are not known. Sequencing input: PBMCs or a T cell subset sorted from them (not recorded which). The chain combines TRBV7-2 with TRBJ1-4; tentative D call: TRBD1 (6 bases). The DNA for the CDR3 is TGTGCCAGCAGCAAAGGGGGGGTATACGAAAAACTGTTTTTT. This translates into CASSKGGVYEKLFF.